What follows are 5 T cell receptor beta chains derived from one specimen sequenced in a study of T cell repertoires in cytomegalovirus infection. TCRdb redid the calling of the reads with MiXCR, one entry per CDR3 protein. The top ten clones hold around 3% of a sample with around 740,000 distinct CDR3 sequences, about a third of them seen once. Sequenced input: PBMCs. These receptor sequences come from a human donor in good health (CMV status not recorded). Some clones in this sample may be carry-over from other donors' samples.

V gene TRBV15 combines with J gene TRBJ1-5, with a possible D match to TRBD1 (6 bases). V was cut by 1 base and J by 6 bases, with 10 bases left in between. The CDR3 covers 14 residues. Per germline, CDR1 LNHNV and CDR2 YYDKDF (reference sequence). This CDR3 is CATSRAQGIQPQHF. The CDR3 DNA follows: TGTGCCACCAGCAGAGCCCAGGGGATTCAGCCCCAGCATTTT.

This clonotype has at least ten counts. The chain links TRBV28 to TRBJ2-7; the D gene could be TRBD1 or TRBD2 (5 bases each). Per the germline V gene, CDR1 is MDHEN and CDR2 is SYDVKM. This CDR3 comprises 15 residues. Trimming pared 6 bases from V and 3 bases from J, leaving 18 bases between. CDR3 amino acids: CASSNPRDGHYEQYF. DNA for the CDR3: TGTGCCAGCAGCAATCCCCGGGACGGTCACTACGAGCAGTACTTC.

This clonotype was seen repeatedly, ten times or more. J is TRBJ1-5 and V is TRBV12-3 or TRBV12-4; 8 bases are a match to TRBD1. The CDR3 extends over 15 amino acids. Unmatched junction bases numbered 9, after V lost 5 bases and J lost 6 bases. The CDR3 nucleotides are TGTGCCAGCAGTCTACAATCAGGGGGCGGTCAGCCCCAGCATTTT. As protein: CASSLQSGGGQPQHF.

The chain has TRBV18 and TRBJ1-2; D call uncertain. Germline V CDR1 and CDR2: KGHSH, LQKENI. The CDR3 has 14 amino acids. The V end was cut by 2 bases, the J end by 1 base, with 8 bases between. The CDR3 DNA is TGTGCCAGCTCACCAGACACCGTTAACTATGGCTACACCTTC. Its protein product is CASSPDTVNYGYTF.

This chain uses TRBV11-1 with TRBJ1-1; the D is unclear. Trimming removed 6 bases from V and 8 bases from J, with 19 bases in between. Germline-derived CDR1 and CDR2 are SGHAT and FQDESV (reference sequence). The CDR3 loop spans 14 amino acids. The CDR3 sequence is CASSSYRTSIEAFF. The CDR3 DNA follows: TGTGCCAGCAGTTCCTACCGGACCTCAATCGAAGCTTTCTTT.